A selection of T cell receptor beta chains follows, all from one sample in a study of blood T cells in healthy people across ages. TCRdb recomputed calls from the 5' RACE reads with MiXCR, one row per CDR3 protein. Among roughly 1.9 million distinct CDR3 sequences listed, roughly two fifths were seen once. Sequenced: blood. Receptors originate from a human donor in good health. CDR3s include the opening cysteine and the closing phenylalanine or tryptophan. The order of the fields is V gene, J gene, D gene, clone size, CDR3 protein, CDR3 DNA. A D gene is named only where the DNA matches it firmly. Not all rows give a size; the values are once, few, many and, for expanded clones, a class.

>TRBV7-8|TRBJ2-3|TRBD1|NA
CASSLAWTGYTDTQYF
TGTGCCAGCAGCTTAGCCTGGACAGGGTACACAGATACGCAGTATTTT
>TRBV9|TRBJ1-1|NA|NA
CASSPSSQLGEAFF
TGTGCCAGCAGCCCCTCTTCCCAATTGGGTGAAGCTTTCTTT
>TRBV27|TRBJ2-3|NA|few
CASSLGRAGAITDTQYF
TGTGCCAGCAGTTTGGGCAGGGCCGGGGCTATCACAGATACGCAGTATTTT
>TRBV12-3/TRBV12-4|TRBJ1-2|NA|NA
CAGSSRTVNYGYTF
TGTGCCGGCAGTTCCCGGACCGTGAACTATGGCTACACCTTC
>TRBV12-3/TRBV12-4|TRBJ1-1|NA|NA
CASSLALGTPTEAFF
TGTGCCAGCAGTTTAGCGCTGGGGACACCCACTGAAGCTTTCTTT
>TRBV10-3|TRBJ1-2|TRBD1|NA
CAISPGTGDGYTF
TGTGCCATCAGCCCGGGGACAGGGGACGGCTACACCTTC
>TRBV3-1|TRBJ2-7|NA|many
CASSQSDEQYF
TGTGCCAGCAGCCAGAGCGACGAGCAGTACTTC
>TRBV10-3|TRBJ2-6|NA|once
CAISESVSGSGANVLTF
TGTGCCATCAGTGAGTCGGTGTCCGGCTCTGGGGCCAACGTCCTGACTTTC
>TRBV12-3/TRBV12-4|TRBJ1-1|NA|NA
CASSYAEGVEAFF
TGTGCCAGCAGTTATGCGGAGGGGGTTGAAGCTTTCTTT
>TRBV13|TRBJ1-2|TRBD1|NA
CASSPWGTGGVYGYTF
TGTGCCAGCAGCCCCTGGGGGACAGGCGGGGTCTATGGCTACACCTTC
>TRBV7-9|TRBJ2-7|NA|few
CASSLASGANYEQYF
TGTGCCAGCAGCTTAGCGTCGGGAGCCAACTACGAGCAGTACTTC
>TRBV7-2|TRBJ2-1|NA|NA
CASSLDVHEQFF
TGTGCCAGCAGCTTAGACGTTCATGAGCAGTTCTTC
>TRBV20-1|TRBJ2-5|NA|NA
CSASGEFQGTQYF
TGCAGTGCTAGTGGAGAGTTTCAGGGGACCCAGTACTTC
>TRBV3-1|TRBJ2-1|TRBD2|many
CASSHLGTSGGAVDEQFF
TGTGCCAGCAGCCACCTAGGGACTAGCGGGGGGGCCGTAGATGAGCAGTTCTTC
>TRBV6-1|TRBJ2-7|TRBD2|few
CASSEGLASGGLYEQYF
TGTGCCAGCAGTGAAGGCTTGGCTAGCGGGGGACTCTACGAGCAGTACTTC
>TRBV4-3|TRBJ2-6|NA|many
CASSPFFGANVLTF
TGCGCCAGCAGCCCCTTTTTTGGGGCCAACGTCCTGACTTTC
>TRBV6-4|TRBJ1-5|NA|few
CASSRETGQPQHF
TGTGCCAGCAGTAGGGAAACTGGTCAGCCCCAGCATTTT
>TRBV27|TRBJ1-2|NA|many
CASRGNNYGYTF
TGTGCCAGCAGAGGAAATAACTATGGCTACACCTTC
>TRBV7-8|TRBJ1-5|NA|NA
CASSRGDGSNQPQHF
TGTGCCAGCAGCCGGGGGGACGGGAGCAATCAGCCCCAGCATTTT
>TRBV6-5|TRBJ2-3|TRBD1|few
CASSYSGTGLVLGDTQYF
TGTGCCAGCAGTTACTCCGGGACAGGGTTGGTTTTAGGAGATACGCAGTATTTT
>TRBV2|TRBJ1-6|NA|NA
CASTPGHNNSPLHF
TGTGCCAGCACGCCGGGACACAATAATTCACCCCTCCACTTT
>TRBV6-5|TRBJ1-1|NA|few
CASSYSRGGAAFF
TGTGCCAGCAGTTACTCAAGGGGGGGGGCCGCTTTCTTT
>TRBV29-1|TRBJ2-7|TRBD1|NA
CSVEDPQGAFYEQYF
TGCAGCGTTGAAGATCCACAGGGGGCTTTCTACGAGCAGTACTTC
>TRBV5-1|TRBJ2-3|TRBD2|once
CASRTSGDLTDTQYF
TGCGCCAGCAGGACTAGCGGGGACCTCACAGATACGCAGTATTTT
>TRBV7-2|TRBJ1-2|NA|NA
CASSVRRSDGYTF
TGTGCCAGCAGCGTGCGCAGGTCGGATGGCTACACCTTC
>TRBV20-1|TRBJ1-2|NA|few
CSASPLGGTNYGYTF
TGCAGTGCTAGCCCCCTGGGGGGTACGAATTATGGCTACACCTTC
>TRBV12-3/TRBV12-4|TRBJ2-1|NA|few
CASSDDSSSYNEQFF
TGTGCCAGCAGTGATGACAGTAGCTCCTACAATGAGCAGTTCTTC
>TRBV7-9|TRBJ2-3|TRBD1|NA
CASSWGEELQGADTQYF
TGTGCCAGCAGCTGGGGAGAGGAATTGCAGGGGGCAGATACGCAGTATTTT
>TRBV28|TRBJ2-7|NA|NA
CAWGPSPYEQYF
TGTGCCTGGGGGCCCTCTCCCTACGAGCAGTACTTC
>TRBV5-6|TRBJ1-2|NA|NA
CASSLTLHYGYTF
TGTGCCAGCAGCTTGACTCTTCACTATGGCTACACCTTC
>TRBV12-3/TRBV12-4|TRBJ2-1|TRBD1|many
CASSLGDRYNEQFF
TGCGCCAGCAGCTTGGGGGACAGATACAATGAGCAGTTCTTC
>TRBV29-1|TRBJ2-7|TRBD1|NA
CSARWTGAHEQYF
TGCAGCGCCCGGTGGACAGGGGCACACGAGCAGTACTTC
>TRBV7-9|TRBJ2-5|NA|few
CASSLAEGEITQYF
TGTGCCAGCAGCTTAGCTGAGGGAGAAATAACCCAGTACTTC
>TRBV20-1|TRBJ1-4|TRBD1|few
CSARDRAGGDEKLFF
TGCAGTGCTAGAGATCGGGCAGGGGGCGATGAAAAACTGTTTTTT
>TRBV28|TRBJ1-5|NA|few
CASSQGTNNRPQHF
TGTGCCAGCAGTCAAGGGACGAACAATCGGCCCCAGCATTTT
>TRBV29-1|TRBJ2-1|TRBD2|few
CSVDGASGGAFYNEQFF
TGCAGCGTTGACGGTGCTAGCGGGGGGGCCTTCTACAATGAGCAGTTCTTC
>TRBV4-3|TRBJ1-4|NA|NA
CANSRKVEGMDKRFF
TGCGCCAACAGCCGTAAGGTGGAGGGAATGGATAAACGGTTTTTT
>TRBV10-3|TRBJ2-5|NA|NA
CATQIGALETQYF
TGTGCCACCCAGATAGGGGCACTAGAGACCCAGTACTTC
>TRBV7-2|TRBJ1-5|NA|NA
CASSLDRSYNQPQHF
TGTGCCAGCAGCTTAGATCGCAGCTATAATCAGCCCCAGCATTTT
>TRBV6-1|TRBJ2-5|NA|NA
CASSERVETQYF
TGTGCCAGCAGTGAACGGGTGGAGACCCAGTACTTC
>TRBV6-1|TRBJ2-7|NA|NA
CASSGGVHQVQYF
TGTGCCAGCAGTGGGGGGGTCCATCAGGTCCAGTACTTC
>TRBV4-3|TRBJ1-1|NA|NA
CASSRSGQGILNTEAFF
TGCGCCAGCAGCCGTTCGGGTCAGGGTATCCTGAACACTGAAGCTTTCTTT
>TRBV15|TRBJ2-4|NA|NA
CATSRDPRGQGAQYF
TGTGCCACCAGCAGAGACCCCCGGGGACAAGGTGCGCAGTACTTC
>TRBV4-1|TRBJ1-2|NA|once
CASSQDGHRTNYGYTF
TGCGCCAGCAGCCAAGATGGTCACAGGACCAACTATGGCTACACCTTC
>TRBV20-1|TRBJ2-7|NA|few
CSAREGIGRVYEQYF
TGCAGTGCTAGAGAGGGAATAGGCAGGGTCTACGAGCAGTACTTC
>TRBV18|TRBJ2-3|NA|NA
CASSRAGTSRTDTQYF
TGTGCCAGCTCACGGGCCGGGACGTCACGCACAGATACGCAGTATTTT
>TRBV5-6|TRBJ2-5|TRBD2|NA
CASSSPGTSDEETQYF
TGTGCCAGCAGCAGCCCAGGGACTAGCGATGAGGAGACCCAGTACTTC
>TRBV20-1|TRBJ1-3|NA|NA
CSASAPGPGRATIYF
TGCAGTGCTAGCGCTCCGGGACCCGGAAGGGCCACCATATATTTT
>TRBV29-1|TRBJ2-5|TRBD2|NA
CSVAIGSGGSQETQYF
TGCAGCGTTGCTATCGGTAGCGGGGGTTCCCAAGAGACCCAGTACTTC
>TRBV7-6|TRBJ2-7|NA|many
CASSLRSRQGGEQYF
TGTGCCAGCAGCTTACGGTCTCGGCAGGGAGGCGAGCAGTACTTC
>TRBV10-3|TRBJ1-2|NA|few
CAIGGEAGSYYGYTF
TGTGCCATCGGAGGGGAGGCAGGGTCGTACTATGGCTACACCTTC
>TRBV29-1|TRBJ2-1|NA|once
CSAPRGYEQFF
TGCAGCGCTCCAAGGGGGTATGAGCAGTTCTTC